This T cell receptor beta chain was sequenced for a study of T-cell reconstitution after alpha-beta-depleted transplantation in children. CDR1 and CDR2 from the germline V gene are DFQATT and SNEGSKA (reference sequence). Losses at the gene ends were 2 bases for V and 6 bases for J; bases not matched to a gene: 3. There are 12 residues in the CDR3. As it was prepared, the TCRbeta library received unique molecular identifiers. TCRdb recomputed calls from the PCR reads with MiXCR, one row per CDR3 protein. This sample has 300,000 to 400,000 distinct CDR3 sequences, with about a sixth found just once. This receptor was obtained from a male patient between 2 and 15 years old who had a stem cell transplant for acute lymphoblastic leukemia, so the T cells may come from the graft donor. The sequencing here drew on PBMCs, mostly from graft donor cells, taken 360 days after TCRalphabeta/CD19-depleted stem cell transplant. The chain employs TRBV20-1 and TRBJ2-5; 7 nucleotides match TRBD1. The CDR3 DNA reads as TGCAGTGCTAGAAAAGGGGGCCAGACCCAGTACTTC. Translating gives CSARKGGQTQYF.